Sequencing of this TCR beta chain was carried out in a study of cytomegalovirus exposure and HLA in healthy donors. Comment on this clone: The antigen remains unidentified.

The CDR3 has 17 amino acids. Trimming took 0 bases from V and 4 from J; bases not matched to a gene: 10. The germline V gene encodes CDR1 MGHRA and CDR2 YSYEKL. Primers for the PCR totalled 60 Vbeta and 13 Jbeta. Assay used: immunoSEQ multiplex PCR; TCRdb lists only in-frame clones, some missing. The sample is made up of around 100,000 clones, and the top ten hold around 3.4% of it. Findings and limits, study-wide: Most CMV-associated TCR beta chains were later found to appear HLA-restricted. Reports showed the classifier diagnosing cytomegalovirus status with high specificity and sensitivity. Follow-up analysis later connected one missense variant in DCLRE1C with trimming of TCR beta V- and J-genes. Many donors carried some public TCRs, although rarity characterized most TCR sequences.

Sequenced: PBMCs. The rearrangement uses TRBV4-1 and TRBJ2-7; the match to TRBD2 covers 9 bases. The receptor's source is a woman under 40 in good health and CMV-seronegative. This CDR3 reads CASSQETSSGNRYEQYF. DNA for the CDR3: TGCGCCAGCAGCCAAGAAACGTCTAGCGGGAATAGGTACGAGCAGTACTTC.